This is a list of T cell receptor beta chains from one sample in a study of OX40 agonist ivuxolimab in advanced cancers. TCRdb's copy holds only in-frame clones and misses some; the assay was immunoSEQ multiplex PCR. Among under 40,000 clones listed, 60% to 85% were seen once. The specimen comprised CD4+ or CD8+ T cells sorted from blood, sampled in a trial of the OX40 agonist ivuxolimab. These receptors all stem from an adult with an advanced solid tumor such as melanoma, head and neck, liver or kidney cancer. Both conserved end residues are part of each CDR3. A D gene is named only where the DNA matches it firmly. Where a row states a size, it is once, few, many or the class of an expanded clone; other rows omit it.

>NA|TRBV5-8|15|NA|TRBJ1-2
TGTGCCAGCAGCTGGGGACGCATTCTGACCTATGGCTACACCTTC
CASSWGRILTYGYTF
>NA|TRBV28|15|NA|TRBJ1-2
TGTGCCAGCAGTTTAGGCCAGGGGATGGTCTATGGCTACACCTTC
CASSLGQGMVYGYTF
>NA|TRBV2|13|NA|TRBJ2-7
TGTGCCAGCAGTTTAAGTGGGCCCTACGAGCAGTACTTC
CASSLSGPYEQYF
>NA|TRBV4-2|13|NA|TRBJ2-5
TGTGCCAGCAGCCAAGCGGCCGGATATGAGCAGTACTTC
CASSQAAGYEQYF
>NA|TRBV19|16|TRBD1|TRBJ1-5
TGTGCCAGTAGTATTCCCGGGACAGGAAGCAATCAGCCCCAGCATTTT
CASSIPGTGSNQPQHF
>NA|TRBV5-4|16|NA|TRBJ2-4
TGTGCCAGCAGCTTCGGAGCGGATAAAGCCAAAAACATTCAGTACTTC
CASSFGADKAKNIQYF
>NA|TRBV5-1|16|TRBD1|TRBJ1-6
TGCGCCAGCAGCTTGCCAGGGGGCGCCGGGAATTCACCCCTCCACTTT
CASSLPGGAGNSPLHF
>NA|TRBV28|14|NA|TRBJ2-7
TGTGCCAGCAGTTTAGATGCAGTTACCTACGAGCAGTACTTC
CASSLDAVTYEQYF
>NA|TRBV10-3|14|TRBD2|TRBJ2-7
TGTGCCAGCACCTTACTACTAGCGGGAGGCGAGCAGTACTTC
CASTLLLAGGEQYF
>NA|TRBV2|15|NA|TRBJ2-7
TGTGCCAGCAGTGAACCGCGCGGCGGGAACTACGAGCAGTACTTC
CASSEPRGGNYEQYF
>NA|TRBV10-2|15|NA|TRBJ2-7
TGCGCCAGCACCCCCCCCCGGGGAACTTCCTACGAGCAGTACTTC
CASTPPRGTSYEQYF
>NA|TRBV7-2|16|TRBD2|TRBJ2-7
TGTGCCAGCAGCGAGCAGGGACTAGCGGGATCCGGCGAGCAGTACTTC
CASSEQGLAGSGEQYF
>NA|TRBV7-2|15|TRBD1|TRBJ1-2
TGTGCCAGCAGCTTAGCGCAGGGGGCACTTTATGGCTACACCTTC
CASSLAQGALYGYTF
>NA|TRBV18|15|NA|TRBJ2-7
TGTGCCAGCTCACCGGGGGGGACATCCACCTACGAGCAGTACTTC
CASSPGGTSTYEQYF
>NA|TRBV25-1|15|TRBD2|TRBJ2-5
TGTGCCAGCAGTACTAGCGGGGCCCCCCAAGAGACCCAGTACTTC
CASSTSGAPQETQYF
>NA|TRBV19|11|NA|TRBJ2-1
TGTGCCAGTAGTGACCGGAATGAGCAGTTCTTC
CASSDRNEQFF
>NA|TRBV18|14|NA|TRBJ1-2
TGTGCCAGCTCACCATGGGAACAGAACTATGGCTACACCTTC
CASSPWEQNYGYTF
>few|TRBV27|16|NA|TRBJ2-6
TGTGCCAGCAGTTTATCCCTCAGCTCTGGGGCCAACGTCCTGACTTTC
CASSLSLSSGANVLTF
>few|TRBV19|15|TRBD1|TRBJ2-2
TGTGCCAGTAGTAGCGGGACAGGGGGAACCGGGGAGCTGTTTTTT
CASSSGTGGTGELFF
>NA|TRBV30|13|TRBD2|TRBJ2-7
TGTGCCTGGAGTAGGGGACTAGCATCCGAGCAGTACTTC
CAWSRGLASEQYF
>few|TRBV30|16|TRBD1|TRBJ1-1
TGTGCCTGGAGTGTACCTACGACAGGGATGAACACTGAAGCTTTCTTT
CAWSVPTTGMNTEAFF
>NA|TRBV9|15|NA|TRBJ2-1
TGTGCCAGCAGCGATCAGGGGTTGACCTACAATGAGCAGTTCTTC
CASSDQGLTYNEQFF
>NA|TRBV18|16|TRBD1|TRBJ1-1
TGTGCCAGCTCACTTCCGGGACAGGGAAGAGGGACTGAAGCTTTCTTT
CASSLPGQGRGTEAFF
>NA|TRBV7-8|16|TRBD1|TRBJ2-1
TGTGCCAGCAGACCTCGCGGGACAGGGGTCTACAATGAGCAGTTCTTC
CASRPRGTGVYNEQFF
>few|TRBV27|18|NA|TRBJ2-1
TGTGCCAGCAGTTTAAAGGCTTCCGGGACCAGCTCCTACAATGAGCAGTTCTTC
CASSLKASGTSSYNEQFF
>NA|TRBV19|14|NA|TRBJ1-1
TGTGCCAGTACCCGGACAGCTGATTATAACGAAGCTTTCTTT
CASTRTADYNEAFF
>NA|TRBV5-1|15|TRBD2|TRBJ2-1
TGCGCCAGCAGTTTTAGCGGGATGACCTACAATGAGCAGTTCTTC
CASSFSGMTYNEQFF
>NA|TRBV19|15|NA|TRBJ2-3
TGTGCCAGTAGTCCGCTGGACAGATTCACAGATACGCAGTATTTT
CASSPLDRFTDTQYF
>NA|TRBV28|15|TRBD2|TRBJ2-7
TGTGCCAGCAGTTTAGGGACTAGCGGGACTCGTGAGCAGTACTTC
CASSLGTSGTREQYF
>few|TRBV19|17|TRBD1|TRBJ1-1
TGTGCCAGTAGCCTTTTATGGGGGGACAGACCGAACACTGAAGCTTTCTTT
CASSLLWGDRPNTEAFF
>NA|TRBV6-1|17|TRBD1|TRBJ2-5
TGTGCCAGCAGTGCACCATTTGACAGGGGATCGGGAGAGACCCAGTACTTC
CASSAPFDRGSGETQYF
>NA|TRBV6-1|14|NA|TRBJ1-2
TGTGCCAGCAGTGAAGGGGCAGGGAATTATGGCTACACCTTC
CASSEGAGNYGYTF
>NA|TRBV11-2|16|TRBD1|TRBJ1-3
TGTGCCAGCAGCTCCTGGACAGGGGGCGTTGGAAACACCATATATTTT
CASSSWTGGVGNTIYF
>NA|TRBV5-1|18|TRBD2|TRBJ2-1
TGCGCCAGCAGCTTGTCGACTAGCGGGAGTACGGGGTACAATGAGCAGTTCTTC
CASSLSTSGSTGYNEQFF
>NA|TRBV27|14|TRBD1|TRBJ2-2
TGTGCCAACAGGGGGCGCGTGGGCACCGGGGAGCTGTTTTTT
CANRGRVGTGELFF
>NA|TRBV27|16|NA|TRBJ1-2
TGTGCCAGCAGTTTACTCCCGACGGGGATGGGTGATGGCTACACCTTC
CASSLLPTGMGDGYTF
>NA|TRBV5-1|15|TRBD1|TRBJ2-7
TGCGCCAGCAGCGAAGGACAGGGGATCTCCGACGAGCAGTACTTC
CASSEGQGISDEQYF
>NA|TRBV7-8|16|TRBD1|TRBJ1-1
TGTGCCAGCAGCTTAGGACAGGGATGGGTAACGACTGAAGCTTTCTTT
CASSLGQGWVTTEAFF
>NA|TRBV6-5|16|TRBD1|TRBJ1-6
TGTGCCAGCAGTTACGGGGGACAGGGGTCGCGTTCACCCCTCCACTTT
CASSYGGQGSRSPLHF
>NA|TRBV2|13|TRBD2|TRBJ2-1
TGTGCCAGCAGGGCTAGCGGCTACAATGAGCAGTTCTTC
CASRASGYNEQFF
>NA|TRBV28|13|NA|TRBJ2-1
TGTGCCAGCGGTCGTGCAGGGCGCAATGAGCAGTTCTTC
CASGRAGRNEQFF
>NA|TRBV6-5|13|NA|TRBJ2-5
TGTGCCAGCAGTTACGAGGGAGAAGAGACCCAGTACTTC
CASSYEGEETQYF
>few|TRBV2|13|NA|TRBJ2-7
TGTGCCAGCACCCGGGATCCGATAGGCGAGCAGTACTTC
CASTRDPIGEQYF
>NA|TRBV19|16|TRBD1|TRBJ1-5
TGTGCCAGTAGTACCACAGGGGGCCTTTCGAATCAGCCCCAGCATTTT
CASSTTGGLSNQPQHF
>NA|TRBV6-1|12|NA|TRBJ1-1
TGTGCCAGCAGTAGGGGACCTACTGAAGCTTTCTTT
CASSRGPTEAFF
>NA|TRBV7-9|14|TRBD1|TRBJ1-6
TGTGCCAGCAGCCGACAGGGATTCAGTTCACCCCTCCACTTT
CASSRQGFSSPLHF
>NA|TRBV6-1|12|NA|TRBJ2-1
TGTGCCAGCAGTGAACAGCAGTCTGAGCAGTTCTTC
CASSEQQSEQFF
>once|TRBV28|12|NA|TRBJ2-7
TGTGCCAGCAGTCAACGGGCCTACGAGCAGTACTTC
CASSQRAYEQYF
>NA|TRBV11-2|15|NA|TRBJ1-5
TGTGCCAGCAGCTTAGGTGCGGGGCGCAATCAGCCCCAGCATTTT
CASSLGAGRNQPQHF
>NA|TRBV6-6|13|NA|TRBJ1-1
TGTGCCAGCAGTTCCAGGGTGAACACTGAAGCTTTCTTT
CASSSRVNTEAFF
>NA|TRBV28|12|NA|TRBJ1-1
TGTGCCAGCAGTTTTGGTGGGGGTGAAGCTTTCTTT
CASSFGGGEAFF
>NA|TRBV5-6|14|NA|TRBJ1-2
TGTGCCAGCAGTCCCCTCGGACAGAACTATGGCTACACCTTC
CASSPLGQNYGYTF
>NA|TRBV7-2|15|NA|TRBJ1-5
TGTGCCAGCAGCTTAGTTTACGGGGTGGGACAGCCCCAGCATTTT
CASSLVYGVGQPQHF
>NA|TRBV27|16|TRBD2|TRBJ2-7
TGTGCCAGCAGTTCCGGACTAGCGGGAGGGCGCGACGAGCAGTACTTC
CASSSGLAGGRDEQYF
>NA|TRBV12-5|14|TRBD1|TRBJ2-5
TGTGCTAGTGGTTCCGGACAGGGGATGGAGACCCAGTACTTC
CASGSGQGMETQYF
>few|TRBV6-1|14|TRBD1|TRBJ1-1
TGTGCCAGCAGTGCGGACAGGGGGGACACTGAAGCTTTCTTT
CASSADRGDTEAFF
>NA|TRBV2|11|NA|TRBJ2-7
TGTGCCAGCACTCCCTTTAACGAGCAGTACTTC
CASTPFNEQYF
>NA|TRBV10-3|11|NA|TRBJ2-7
TGTGCCATCAGCCCCTCCTACGAGCAGTACTTC
CAISPSYEQYF
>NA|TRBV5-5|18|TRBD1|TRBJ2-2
TGTGCCAGCAGCTTGGCCGGGACAGGGGGCGGGTACACCGGGGAGCTGTTTTTT
CASSLAGTGGGYTGELFF